This T cell receptor beta chain was recorded in a study of early T cells in non-severe SARS-CoV-2 infection. In the study overall: Bulk RNA from unsorted whole blood was sequenced; chains were unpaired.

Unique molecular identifiers were attached to individual cDNA molecules. TCRdb itself ran the 5' RACE reads through MiXCR, one entry per CDR3 protein. The data show more than 85,000 distinct CDR3 sequences, roughly 15% seen once. Study-level points and caveats: Reliance on VDJdb matching favored anti-spike CD8 responses; private and CD4 specificities were missed.

Ten or more counts support this clonotype. The antigen is undetermined. The CDR3 has 13 residues. The germline V gene has CDR1 LNHNV and CDR2 YYDKDF (reference sequence). V was trimmed by 8 bases and J by 6 bases, leaving 16 bases between them. This receptor was identified in an adult who was a healthcare worker with PCR-confirmed SARS-CoV-2 infection or an uninfected control (not recorded which). The gene calls are TRBV15 and TRBJ2-5, with a tentative D call TRBD2 (6 bases). The source was whole blood, collected at baseline. The CDR3 spells CATRDSDIQTQYF. CDR3 in DNA: TGTGCCACCCGGGACTCCGACATACAGACCCAGTACTTC.